This T cell receptor (beta chain) emerged from a study of shared clonotypes between healthy human individuals. Overall study: Sampling drew on donors who were a couple of women and a few men aged 18 to 49.

Sequenced by immunoSEQ multiplex PCR; TCRdb stores in-frame clones only, minus some. Here the sample spans around 990,000 clones, roughly 77% being singletons. Germline CDR1 reads SGHNT; CDR2 reads YENEEA. With V trimmed by 5 bases and J by 1 base, 4 bases remained unmatched. The CDR3 is made up of 15 amino acids. The origin of this receptor is a man younger than 35 in good health. Some clones in this sample may be carry-over from other donors' samples. Sequencing input: memory CD4+ T cells from PBMCs. Subset noted: CD45RA-negative fraction. The chain combines TRBV11-3 with TRBJ2-3; 9 bases map to TRBD1. The CDR3 protein is CASSMGQGGTDTQYF. As DNA, the CDR3 is TGTGCCAGCAGCATGGGACAGGGAGGCACAGATACGCAGTATTTT.